These T cell receptor beta chains were read from a single sample in a study of shared clonotypes between healthy human individuals. Clones were read by immunoSEQ multiplex PCR, and TCRdb kept only the in-frame ones, dropping some. The table includes roughly 770,000 clones, about 96% detected once. Sequencing input: naive CD8+ T cells sorted from blood. The receptor set was obtained from a young man in good health. Both conserved end residues are part of each CDR3. A D gene is named only where the DNA matches it firmly. Some rows have no size entry. The others give once, few or many, or a class for an expanded clone.

J: TRBJ2-7
V: TRBV27
length: 16
D: TRBD1
size: NA
CDR3: CASSPIGAGGAYEQYF
DNA: TGTGCCAGCAGTCCAATCGGGGCAGGGGGCGCGTACGAGCAGTACTTC

J: TRBJ2-7
V: TRBV9
length: 14
D: NA
size: once
CDR3: CASSVVGDPYEQYF
DNA: TGTGCCAGCAGCGTAGTGGGAGACCCGTACGAGCAGTACTTC

J: TRBJ2-2
V: TRBV28
length: 14
D: NA
size: NA
CDR3: CASSLGGNTGELFF
DNA: TGTGCCAGCAGTTTAGGGGGAAACACCGGGGAGCTGTTTTTT

J: TRBJ1-2
V: TRBV15
length: 14
D: NA
size: NA
CDR3: CATSRDLGFYGYTF
DNA: TGTGCCACCAGCAGAGATTTAGGGTTCTATGGCTACACCTTC

J: TRBJ2-5
V: TRBV7-9
length: 15
D: TRBD1
size: NA
CDR3: CASSRTGEERETQYF
DNA: TGTGCCAGCAGCCGGACAGGGGAGGAACGGGAGACCCAGTACTTC

J: TRBJ1-1
V: TRBV19
length: 13
D: NA
size: NA
CDR3: CASSIRLNTEAFF
DNA: TGTGCCAGTAGTATACGGCTGAACACTGAAGCTTTCTTT

J: TRBJ2-3
V: TRBV11-3
length: 18
D: TRBD2
size: NA
CDR3: CASRVTSGSVDSTDTQYF
DNA: TGTGCCAGCAGGGTAACTAGCGGGAGTGTCGATAGCACAGATACGCAGTATTTT

J: TRBJ2-7
V: TRBV4-1
length: 17
D: TRBD2
size: NA
CDR3: CASSQAPGLAGDYEQYF
DNA: TGCGCCAGCAGCCAAGCGCCTGGACTAGCGGGAGACTACGAGCAGTACTTC

J: TRBJ2-2
V: TRBV7-6
length: 15
D: NA
size: NA
CDR3: CASSFGAARRGELFF
DNA: TGTGCCAGCAGCTTTGGGGCAGCTCGTCGCGGGGAGCTGTTTTTT

J: TRBJ2-7
V: TRBV28
length: 13
D: NA
size: NA
CDR3: CASSLGENVEQYF
DNA: TGTGCCAGCAGTTTGGGGGAAAATGTCGAGCAGTACTTC

J: TRBJ2-1
V: TRBV7-3
length: 13
D: NA
size: NA
CDR3: CASSSSLGNEQFF
DNA: TGTGCCAGCAGCTCCTCGCTGGGCAATGAGCAGTTCTTC

J: TRBJ1-1
V: TRBV2
length: 11
D: TRBD1
size: NA
CDR3: CASRDRVRAFF
DNA: TGTGCCAGCAGGGACAGGGTGCGAGCTTTCTTT

J: TRBJ2-7
V: TRBV5-1
length: 11
D: NA
size: NA
CDR3: CASSWGYEQYF
DNA: TGCGCCAGCAGCTGGGGGTACGAGCAGTACTTC

J: TRBJ2-1
V: TRBV9
length: 15
D: TRBD2
size: NA
CDR3: CASSGDGGGPHEQFF
DNA: TGTGCCAGCAGCGGAGACGGGGGAGGGCCACATGAGCAGTTCTTC

J: TRBJ2-5
V: TRBV28
length: 17
D: TRBD1
size: NA
CDR3: CASSSQRGQDQTETQYF
DNA: TGTGCCAGCAGTTCACAAAGGGGACAGGATCAGACGGAGACCCAGTACTTC

J: TRBJ2-4
V: TRBV25-1
length: 16
D: NA
size: NA
CDR3: CASSESPTGRENIQYF
DNA: TGTGCCAGCAGTGAGTCCCCGACTGGCCGGGAAAACATTCAGTACTTC

J: TRBJ1-1
V: TRBV2
length: 12
D: TRBD1
size: NA
CDR3: CAILGGGQEAFF
DNA: TGTGCCATCCTAGGGGGGGGACAGGAAGCTTTCTTT

J: TRBJ2-7
V: TRBV30
length: 12
D: NA
size: NA
CDR3: CAWSPPGLEQYF
DNA: TGTGCCTGGAGTCCCCCCGGCCTCGAGCAGTACTTC

J: TRBJ2-7
V: TRBV27
length: 13
D: NA
size: NA
CDR3: CATARGDSSEQYF
DNA: TGTGCCACCGCGCGAGGCGATTCTAGCGAGCAGTACTTC

J: TRBJ2-2
V: TRBV7-9
length: 14
D: NA
size: NA
CDR3: CALAGTLNTGELFF
DNA: TGTGCTCTTGCCGGGACTCTGAACACCGGGGAGCTGTTTTTT

J: TRBJ2-5
V: TRBV5-1
length: 16
D: TRBD2
size: NA
CDR3: CASSSPGREDQETQYF
DNA: TGCGCCAGCAGCTCCCCTGGGCGGGAGGACCAAGAGACCCAGTACTTC

J: TRBJ2-1
V: TRBV11-3
length: 14
D: TRBD2
size: NA
CDR3: CAGRTSGRENEQFF
DNA: TGTGCCGGACGGACTAGCGGGAGGGAAAATGAGCAGTTCTTC

J: TRBJ2-1
V: TRBV14
length: 15
D: NA
size: NA
CDR3: CASSRADTPFGEQFF
DNA: TGTGCCAGCAGCCGAGCGGACACACCTTTCGGTGAGCAGTTCTTC

J: TRBJ2-2
V: TRBV5-5
length: 16
D: NA
size: NA
CDR3: CASSGGGLDHTGELFF
DNA: TGTGCCAGCAGCGGAGGGGGGTTGGACCACACCGGGGAGCTGTTTTTT

J: TRBJ2-3
V: TRBV30
length: 14
D: NA
size: NA
CDR3: CAWSLSGITDTQYF
DNA: TGTGCCTGGAGTCTTTCCGGGATCACAGATACGCAGTATTTT

J: TRBJ2-1
V: TRBV27
length: 13
D: NA
size: NA
CDR3: CASKDRRYNEQFF
DNA: TGTGCCAGCAAGGATAGACGTTACAATGAGCAGTTCTTC

J: TRBJ2-7
V: TRBV29-1
length: 14
D: NA
size: NA
CDR3: CSVVFSLVFSEQYF
DNA: TGCAGCGTTGTGTTCTCCCTAGTTTTCTCCGAGCAGTACTTC

J: TRBJ2-1
V: TRBV29-1
length: 14
D: TRBD2
size: NA
CDR3: CSVVRGLAQGEQFF
DNA: TGCAGCGTTGTGCGAGGACTAGCCCAGGGGGAGCAGTTCTTC

J: TRBJ2-7
V: TRBV5-1
length: 15
D: TRBD1
size: NA
CDR3: CASTKAGQGPHEQYF
DNA: TGCGCCAGCACCAAAGCGGGACAGGGACCCCACGAGCAGTACTTC

J: TRBJ2-7
V: TRBV5-1
length: 13
D: NA
size: NA
CDR3: CASSLGLHYEQYF
DNA: TGCGCCAGCAGCTTGGGACTGCACTACGAGCAGTACTTC

J: TRBJ2-7
V: TRBV11-2
length: 10
D: NA
size: NA
CDR3: CASSGYEQYF
DNA: TGTGCCAGCAGCGGATACGAGCAGTACTTC

J: TRBJ2-7
V: TRBV27
length: 14
D: TRBD2
size: NA
CDR3: CASSTGLAVYEQYF
DNA: TGTGCCAGCAGTACGGGACTAGCGGTCTACGAGCAGTACTTC

J: TRBJ2-2
V: TRBV13
length: 14
D: NA
size: NA
CDR3: CASRQQVGIGELFF
DNA: TGTGCCAGCAGGCAACAGGTGGGGATCGGGGAGCTGTTTTTT

J: TRBJ1-5
V: TRBV11-2
length: 17
D: NA
size: NA
CDR3: CASSLGATRASNQPQHF
DNA: TGTGCCAGCAGCCTCGGGGCGACGAGGGCTAGCAATCAGCCCCAGCATTTT

J: TRBJ1-2
V: TRBV11-2
length: 13
D: NA
size: NA
CDR3: CASSSVGNYGYTF
DNA: TGTGCCAGCAGCTCCGTAGGGAACTATGGCTACACCTTC

J: TRBJ2-3
V: TRBV19
length: 15
D: TRBD2
size: NA
CDR3: CASSPGLAGVDTQYF
DNA: TGTGCCAGTAGTCCGGGACTAGCGGGAGTAGATACGCAGTATTTT

J: TRBJ2-7
V: TRBV7-3
length: 14
D: NA
size: NA
CDR3: CASSLSGRDYEQYF
DNA: TGTGCCAGCAGCTTAAGTGGTCGCGACTACGAGCAGTACTTC

J: TRBJ2-7
V: TRBV29-1
length: 15
D: TRBD2
size: once
CDR3: CSVELSGRATYEQYF
DNA: TGCAGCGTTGAATTAAGCGGGAGGGCCACCTACGAGCAGTACTTC

J: TRBJ2-1
V: TRBV11-3
length: 16
D: NA
size: NA
CDR3: CASSLGGISSYNEQFF
DNA: TGTGCCAGCAGCTTAGGGGGTATCAGCTCCTACAATGAGCAGTTCTTC

J: TRBJ2-3
V: TRBV11-3
length: 15
D: NA
size: NA
CDR3: CASSWGRGSTDTQYF
DNA: TGTGCCAGCAGCTGGGGGCGGGGGAGCACAGATACGCAGTATTTT

J: TRBJ2-3
V: TRBV27
length: 13
D: NA
size: once
CDR3: CASSLRGYDTQYF
DNA: TGTGCCAGCAGTTTAAGGGGCTACGATACGCAGTATTTT

J: TRBJ2-1
V: TRBV13
length: 16
D: TRBD2
size: NA
CDR3: CASSPGTSRPYNEQFF
DNA: TGTGCCAGCAGCCCCGGGACTAGCCGCCCCTACAATGAGCAGTTCTTC

J: TRBJ2-1
V: TRBV19
length: 17
D: TRBD2
size: NA
CDR3: CASSTTSGADSYNEQFF
DNA: TGTGCCAGTAGTACGACTAGCGGTGCCGACTCCTACAATGAGCAGTTCTTC

J: TRBJ2-1
V: TRBV6-4
length: 15
D: NA
size: NA
CDR3: CASSARGNSYNEQFF
DNA: TGTGCCAGCAGTGCCAGGGGTAACTCCTACAATGAGCAGTTCTTC

J: TRBJ2-5
V: TRBV9
length: 17
D: TRBD2
size: NA
CDR3: CASSEGIAGGPQETQYF
DNA: TGTGCCAGCAGCGAGGGAATAGCGGGAGGGCCTCAAGAGACCCAGTACTTC

J: TRBJ1-3
V: TRBV27
length: 13
D: NA
size: NA
CDR3: CASSLFPWDTIYF
DNA: TGTGCCAGCAGTTTATTCCCGTGGGACACCATATATTTT

J: TRBJ1-1
V: TRBV5-1
length: 15
D: NA
size: NA
CDR3: CASSLRGHRNTEAFF
DNA: TGCGCCAGCAGCTTGAGAGGACATCGGAACACTGAAGCTTTCTTT

J: TRBJ1-3
V: TRBV7-8
length: 16
D: NA
size: NA
CDR3: CASSLAPGTSGNTIYF
DNA: TGTGCCAGCAGCTTAGCCCCAGGCACCTCTGGAAACACCATATATTTT